The 5 T cell receptor beta chains below all came from one sample that was sequenced in a study of beta chain features in type 1 diabetes (dated by TCRdb to 2017 to 2018). Results the study describes overall, beyond this receptor: A moderate but significant shortening of TCRB CDR3 length was observed in type 1 diabetes patients in all four CD4+ subsets.

The protocol used for the library was the immunoSEQ multiplex PCR assay. The entire amount of isolated RNA was reverse transcribed using the High Capacity cDNA Reverse Transcription Kit, so the sequenced TCRB transcripts were expressed ones. TCRdb limited this immuneACCESS table to in-frame rearrangements with V and J called. A share of clones is missing; checked studies link under half to unresolved V genes, and the rest is unexplained. Within this sample are 150,000 to 200,000 clones, with over 55% of them counted one time only. The ten largest clones represent 0.08% to 0.1% of the sample. These receptors are not linked to any known antigen. The sample comprised naive CD4+ T cells from blood. The sample's cell subset or site label, in plain terms: true naive CD4+ T cells. The receptor set was obtained from a man aged 25-45 years with type 1 diabetes.

V usage is TRBV4-3 and J usage is TRBJ2-7; TRBD1 matches 7 bases. The V gene end was trimmed by 1 base and the J gene end by 6 bases; junction bases not matched to a gene: 3. Germline lookup yields CDR1 LGHNA and CDR2 YSLEER. The CDR3 length is 13 residues. The CDR3 DNA is TGCGCCAGCAGCCAAGCTGCAGGGGGCGAGCAGTACTTC. This gives the protein CASSQAAGGEQYF.

The J gene is TRBJ1-5, the V gene TRBV9; 7 nucleotides line up with TRBD1. Germline lookup yields CDR1 SGDLS and CDR2 YYNGEE. The CDR3 length is 14 residues. V was clipped by 0 bases and J by 7 bases; unmatched bases: 4. CDR3 sequence reads: CASSVGQGSQPQHF. The CDR3 DNA is TGTGCCAGCAGCGTAGGACAGGGATCGCAGCCCCAGCATTTT. Full variable domain (rest looked up from reference TRBV9 and TRBJ1-5): DSGVTQTPKHLITATGQRVTLRCSPRSGDLSVYWYQQSLDQGLQFLIQYYNGEERAKGNILERFSAQQFPDLHSELNLSSLELGDSALYFCASSVGQGSQPQHFGDGTRLSIL.

CDR3: CAWSSKSTDREYEQYF. For the CDR3, the DNA is TGTGCCTGGAGTTCTAAATCAACGGACAGGGAATACGAGCAGTACTTC. The rearrangement links TRBV30 to TRBJ2-7; 8 positions agree with TRBD1. Germline trimming cut 2 bases from V and 4 bases from J; bases unmatched to any gene: 13. The CDR3 runs 16 residues. Germline loops: CDR1 GTSNPN, CDR2 SVGIG (reference sequence).

The CDR3 bases are TGCGCCAGCAGCCAAGTACCTGGAGGCGAAGGCTACACCTTC. Its protein product is CASSQVPGGEGYTF. This chain uses TRBV4-3 with TRBJ1-2, with D hard to call. This CDR3 comprises 14 residues. The ends were cut back, 1 base at V and 8 bases at J, with 14 bases in the middle. In germline, CDR1 is LGHNA, CDR2 YSLEER.

The chain joins TRBV5-4 to TRBJ2-3, with a tentative D call TRBD2 (5 bases). Deletions cut 3 bases from V and 1 base from J, with 15 bases between. Germline lookup yields CDR1 SGHNT and CDR2 YYREEE (reference sequence). The CDR3 runs to 16 residues. This CDR3 reads CASSSPLEVRTDTQYF. CDR3 sequence (DNA): TGTGCCAGCAGCTCCCCCCTGGAGGTCCGCACAGATACGCAGTATTTT.